This record concerns one TCR beta chain sequence. No antigen is known for it. This sample is part of a study of T cells expressing NK-cell markers (dated by TCRdb to 2020 to 2021). About the investigation overall: In sorted CD3+CD56+NKG2C+, CD3+CD56+NKG2C- and CD3+CD56-NKG2C+ T-cell subsets from about eight donors, TCR beta-chain repertoires were profiled. Illumina HiSeq 2000/2500, MiSeq or NextSeq was used to sequence libraries as 2 x 150 bp reads. The eight sequenced donors were randomly selected healthy volunteers, three men and five women. Seven of the eight sequenced donors were HCMV-seropositive and one was HCMV-seronegative.

The sequencer listed for this sample is Illumina HiSeq 2000. TCR beta cDNA libraries were prepared using 5'RACE template switching, which introduced a universal primer site and unique molecular identifiers. Priming for cDNA synthesis came from the TCR beta constant segment, and two successive PCR amplification steps followed. In the authors' own workflow: MIGEC was used to demultiplex reads and group the reads by UMI, and MiTCR was used to assemble and quantify clonotypes. To remove erroneous sequences, TCR cDNA sequences were retained only when supported by two or more reads. The tcR package was used for downstream repertoire analysis, with clonotypes matched between fractions based on CDR3 nucleotide sequence plus V segment. Antigen specificity was annotated against VDJdb with VDJmatch, allowing one amino acid substitution in CDR3. Through TCRdb reprocessing, the reads give one entry per CDR3 protein sequence; DNA is omitted. In this record, the V and J calls reflect TCRdb's handling and not the investigators' own analysis. The sample table gives about 460,000 distinct CDR3 sequences. The ten largest clones add up to over 1.1% of the sample.

Broad study findings and their caveats: It remained unclear whether the expanded NKG2C-expressing T cell clones were specific for HCMV antigens. In six donors, the dominant CD3+CD56+NKG2C+ clonotypes ranked among the top 10 CD8+ clonotypes, making up roughly 1.0-7.5% of CD8+ T cells. Those dominant clonotypes were again the most abundant among CD3+CD56-NKG2C+ cells in four donors, at roughly 25-65%.

HCMV serostatus was determined by detecting HCMV-specific IgG in serum with a commercial ELISA kit. Peripheral blood mononuclear cells were isolated from blood by Ficoll density gradient centrifugation. From cysteine to phenylalanine, the CDR3 is 14 amino acids long. DNA is not on record. The germline V gene (reference sequence) provides CDR1 SGHNT and CDR2 YYREEE. Recombination connected TRBV5-4 to TRBJ1-2; checking the TCRdb D call of TRBD1 is not possible without DNA. Sequenced input: blood T cells: a sorted CD56 or NKG2C T cell subset, CD4+ or CD8+ T cells, or bulk PBMC T cells (not recorded which). This TCR came from a woman between 45 and 65 years old in good health. Donor details come from another sample of the same person, matched by shared clones. CDR3 reads: CASSLGAGAKGYTF. Supplemented by the reference TRBV5-4 and TRBJ1-2 proteins around the CDR3, the complete variable domain is ETGVTQSPTHLIKTRGQQVTLRCSSQSGHNTVSWYQQALGQGPQFIFQYYREEENGRGNFPPRFSGLQFPNYSSELNVNALELDDSALYLCASSLGAGAKGYTFGSGTRLTVV.